These T cell receptor beta chains were read from a single sample in a study of T cell responses to AZD1222 COVID-19 vaccine. Here immunoSEQ multiplex PCR was the method, and the copy in TCRdb shows in-frame clones only, minus some. The table shows tens of thousands of clones, with around 91% occurring only once. The sample in question was peripheral blood, obtained on day 0 of AZD1222 vaccination. The receptors shown here come from an adult in good health. Each CDR3 is given with its conserved first and last residue. The order of the fields is V gene, clone size, D gene, J gene, CDR3 protein, CDR3 DNA. The D gene is left open where the match is weak. For some rows the clone size is stated as once, few or many, or as a class when expanded; others skip it.

>TRBV7-9|-|TRBD1|TRBJ1-5
CASSLGQGAGNQPQHF
TGTGCCAGCAGCTTAGGGCAGGGGGCTGGCAATCAGCCCCAGCATTTT
>TRBV18|-|-|TRBJ2-7
CASSPMALGQASSYEQYF
TGTGCCAGCTCACCAATGGCCCTGGGGCAGGCGAGCTCCTACGAGCAGTACTTC
>TRBV6-2/TRBV6-3|once|-|TRBJ1-1
CASSYGSGLSNTEAFF
TGTGCCAGCAGTTACGGGTCAGGCCTATCGAACACTGAAGCTTTCTTT
>TRBV10-2|-|-|TRBJ2-2
CASSGSNTGELFF
TGCGCCAGCAGTGGATCGAACACCGGGGAGCTGTTTTTT
>TRBV25-1|-|-|TRBJ1-2
CASVAPGGGYTF
TGTGCCAGCGTAGCCCCAGGAGGAGGCTACACCTTC
>TRBV7-2|-|-|TRBJ2-5
CASTPFEAQETQYF
TGTGCCAGCACCCCTTTCGAAGCTCAAGAGACCCAGTACTTC
>TRBV11-2|few|-|TRBJ2-6
CASSRLLVTGANVLTF
TGTGCCAGCAGCCGGCTACTAGTCACTGGGGCCAACGTCCTGACTTTC
>TRBV15|once|-|TRBJ2-5
CATSRALDWKTQYF
TGTGCCACCAGCAGAGCGCTCGACTGGAAGACCCAGTACTTC
>TRBV4-3|-|-|TRBJ1-3
CASSQGSRSSGNTIYF
TGCGCCAGCAGCCAAGGATCTAGGAGCTCTGGAAACACCATATATTTT
>TRBV6-5|-|-|TRBJ1-4
CASSPTGDRGKLFF
TGTGCCAGCAGTCCTACCGGGGATCGTGGAAAACTGTTTTTT
>TRBV2|-|-|TRBJ2-2
CASRGGGTGELFF
TGTGCCAGCAGGGGGGGAGGCACCGGGGAGCTGTTTTTT
>TRBV20-1|few|TRBD1|TRBJ2-3
CSPRDSHTQYF
TGCAGTCCCCGGGACAGTCATACGCAGTATTTT
>TRBV5-1|-|-|TRBJ1-1
CASSLVNGRSTEAFF
TGCGCCAGCAGCTTGGTGAATGGACGAAGCACTGAAGCTTTCTTT
>TRBV6-5|-|-|TRBJ1-5
CASRSHNQPQHF
TGTGCCAGCAGATCACACAATCAGCCCCAGCATTTT
>TRBV5-6|-|-|TRBJ2-5
CASSLPGRGNQETQYF
TGTGCCAGCAGCTTGCCAGGTCGAGGGAACCAAGAGACCCAGTACTTC
>TRBV2|-|-|TRBJ1-1
CASSEEARATEAFF
TGTGCCAGCAGTGAAGAGGCCAGGGCCACTGAAGCTTTCTTT
>TRBV2|-|-|TRBJ1-5
CASRARTGMRSQPQHF
TGTGCCAGCAGAGCCAGAACAGGGATGAGGAGTCAGCCCCAGCATTTT
>TRBV12-5|-|-|TRBJ1-3
CANPTGGYANTIYF
TGTGCTAACCCAACAGGAGGATATGCAAACACCATATATTTT
>TRBV18|-|-|TRBJ1-1
CASSPNGGNTEAFF
TGTGCCAGCTCACCGAACGGGGGTAACACTGAAGCTTTCTTT
>TRBV13|-|-|TRBJ2-7
CASSLVQNEQYF
TGTGCCAGCAGCTTAGTCCAGAACGAGCAGTACTTC
>TRBV7-9|-|-|TRBJ1-1
CASSSSRVTAFF
TGTGCCAGCAGCTCCTCGCGGGTCACGGCTTTCTTT
>TRBV10-3|-|-|TRBJ1-1
CAISDYTGRGTEAFF
TGTGCCATCAGTGATTATACAGGGCGGGGGACTGAAGCTTTCTTT
>TRBV19|-|-|TRBJ1-1
CASIPGTRGSNTEAFF
TGTGCCAGTATACCCGGGACCCGGGGGAGTAACACTGAAGCTTTCTTT
>TRBV12-3/TRBV12-4|-|-|TRBJ2-7
CASTRGRYEQYF
TGTGCCAGCACCAGGGGCCGTTACGAGCAGTACTTC
>TRBV20-1|-|-|TRBJ2-7
CSASPPGHFAYEQYF
TGCAGTGCCAGTCCCCCCGGGCACTTCGCCTACGAGCAGTACTTC
>TRBV5-1|-|-|TRBJ1-2
CANLPGGASGYTF
TGCGCCAACCTACCGGGGGGGGCGAGTGGCTACACCTTC
>TRBV6-5|-|-|TRBJ1-2
CATLSYGYTF
TGTGCCACCCTATCCTATGGCTACACCTTC
>TRBV7-2|-|-|TRBJ2-5
CASSLTFNPPGETQYF
TGTGCCAGCAGCTTGACCTTTAATCCTCCGGGTGAGACCCAGTACTTC
>TRBV27|once|-|TRBJ1-1
CASSLGGFLNTEAFF
TGTGCCAGCAGTTTAGGTGGGTTCTTGAACACTGAAGCTTTCTTT